This TCR beta chain was sequenced for a study of cytomegalovirus exposure and HLA in healthy donors. As for the study in general: Per a later analysis, the approximately 690 first-cohort and some 110 validation repertoires shared one platform.

Points from the study as a whole: The majority of TCR sequences were rare, yet some public TCRs appeared in many donors.

The study drew the donors from its roughly 120-subject validation cohort, separate from the approximately 700-subject first cohort. Concerning this clone: Its specificity is not known.

Profiling relied on immunoSEQ multiplex PCR, and the TCRdb table lists in-frame clones only, not all of them. The table includes approximately 120,000 clones, around 94% detected once. The clonotype comes from a woman aged 18 to 35 in good health and CMV-seronegative. The sequencing sample was made of PBMCs.

CDR3 protein: CASMGSSGEQYF. The CDR3 nucleotides read TGTGCCAGCATGGGGTCTTCGGGAGAGCAGTACTTC. The chain combines TRBV9 with TRBJ2-7; the D gene is possibly TRBD2 (5 bases). Trimming cost V 6 bases and J 7 bases, with 14 bases left between them. This CDR3 region has 12 residues. CDR1 SGDLS and CDR2 YYNGEE come from the germline V gene.